This is a list of T cell receptor beta chains from one sample in a study of tumor-infiltrating lymphocytes in localized non-small cell lung cancer. Produced via immunoSEQ multiplex PCR; TCRdb's table is partial and in-frame only. The sample has around 12,000 clones, around 71% seen once. The sample taken for sequencing was uninvolved lung tissue not adjacent to the tumor. These receptors all stem from a human donor with non-small cell lung cancer. CDR3s include the opening cysteine and the closing phenylalanine or tryptophan. The D gene is left open where the match is weak. Clone size is stated in some rows and not others, as once, few, many or a class when expanded.

once,-,TRBV9,TRBJ2-2,TGTGCCAGCAGCCGGGGAGTGGAAGCCGGGGAGCTGTTTTTT,CASSRGVEAGELFF
-,-,TRBV6-6,TRBJ1-2,TGTGCCAGCAGCTCACTCACTTATATGCCCTATGGCTACACCTTC,CASSSLTYMPYGYTF
-,TRBD1,TRBV7-2,TRBJ2-7,TGTGCCAGCAGCTTATCCTACGCCAGGGGGCACGAGCAGTACTTC,CASSLSYARGHEQYF
few,-,TRBV4-1,TRBJ1-5,TGCGCCAGCAGCCAACGGGACAGCAATCAGCCCCAGCATTTT,CASSQRDSNQPQHF
few,TRBD1,TRBV28,TRBJ2-5,TGTGCCAGCAGTAAGGCAGGGGGCGGAGAGACCCAGTACTTC,CASSKAGGGETQYF
-,-,TRBV4-3,TRBJ1-5,TGCGCCAGCAGCCAAAGTCATTATAGCAATCAGCCCCAGCATTTT,CASSQSHYSNQPQHF
-,TRBD2,TRBV11-2,TRBJ2-3,TGTGCCAGCAGCTTATGGGCTAGCGGATCCACAGATACGCAGTATTTT,CASSLWASGSTDTQYF
-,-,TRBV7-2,TRBJ1-5,TGTGCCAGCAGCTTAGCGCCGGGCAATCAGCCCCAGCATTTT,CASSLAPGNQPQHF
-,-,TRBV2,TRBJ2-7,TGTGCCAGCAGTGAGGGCAACTCCTACGAGCAGTACTTC,CASSEGNSYEQYF
-,-,TRBV11-2,TRBJ2-7,TGTGCCAGCAGCCCCTGGACGGGACCGAGCTCCTACGAGCAGTACTTC,CASSPWTGPSSYEQYF
-,-,TRBV5-4,TRBJ1-3,TGTGCCAGCAGCTTCTCAGGGGATGGAAACACCATATATTTT,CASSFSGDGNTIYF
-,TRBD2,TRBV19,TRBJ2-2,TGTGCCAGTAGCGGGAGGGCCCGAAGCACCGGGGAGCTGTTTTTT,CASSGRARSTGELFF
-,-,TRBV5-1,TRBJ2-1,TGCGCCAGCAGCGGCCTCGGTGGTATGTCGCTCTCCTACAATGAGCAGTTCTTC,CASSGLGGMSLSYNEQFF
-,-,TRBV11-3,TRBJ2-2,TGTGCCAGCAGCCTTGCAGGGCCCCCCGGGGAGCTGTTTTTT,CASSLAGPPGELFF
-,TRBD2,TRBV7-9,TRBJ2-3,TGTGCCAGCAGCTTTATGGCTTTGGCGGGGGGGCCCTTCAAGCAGTATTTT,CASSFMALAGGPFKQYF
few,-,TRBV9,TRBJ2-2,TGTGCCAGCAGCGTCACAAGCACCGGGGAGCTGTTTTTT,CASSVTSTGELFF
once,-,TRBV5-1,TRBJ1-2,TGCGCCAGCAGCTTAGGTTCGGGGGAAAACTATGGCTACACCTTC,CASSLGSGENYGYTF
few,-,TRBV5-1,TRBJ2-2,TGCGCCAGCAGTCGTTCGGCTCCGAACACCGGGGAGCTGTTTTTT,CASSRSAPNTGELFF
-,TRBD1,TRBV7-2,TRBJ1-6,TGTGCCAGCAGCCGAGCCCGGGACAGCTATAATTCACCCCTCCACTTT,CASSRARDSYNSPLHF
-,TRBD2,TRBV7-2,TRBJ2-5,TGTGCCAGCAGCTTAGCGGGGGGGTGGCGAGAGACCCAGTACTTC,CASSLAGGWRETQYF
few,TRBD1,TRBV5-1,TRBJ1-4,TGCGCCAGCAGCTATGACAGGGGGCGTGATGAAAAACTGTTTTTT,CASSYDRGRDEKLFF
once,TRBD1,TRBV28,TRBJ1-4,TGTGCCAGCAGTTTTAGGGGACAGTCTAATGAAAAACTGTTTTTT,CASSFRGQSNEKLFF
-,-,TRBV7-6,TRBJ2-7,TGTGCCAGCAGCCTGACGAAGGGCTACGAGCAGTACTTC,CASSLTKGYEQYF
-,-,TRBV11-2,TRBJ1-1,TGTGCCAGCAGCTCCCTTGGGGGGGACACTGAAGCTTTCTTT,CASSSLGGDTEAFF
-,-,TRBV9,TRBJ1-5,TGTGCCAGCAGCGTAGGTTCAGGGATAGGTCAGCCCCAGCATTTT,CASSVGSGIGQPQHF
-,TRBD1,TRBV30,TRBJ2-7,TGTGCCTGGAGTGTAGGGACAGGGTCCTACGAGCAGTACTTC,CAWSVGTGSYEQYF
medium-sized,TRBD1,TRBV9,TRBJ1-2,TGTGCCAGCAGCGCACTGACAGGGAACTATGGCTACACCTTC,CASSALTGNYGYTF
-,TRBD2,TRBV19,TRBJ2-7,TGTGCCAGTAGAACAGGACTAGCGGGGAAAGAGCAGTACTTC,CASRTGLAGKEQYF
-,-,TRBV29-1,TRBJ2-7,TGCAGCGTTGCGGACATCGGAGTAAAGACGGATTCCTACGAGCAGTACTTC,CSVADIGVKTDSYEQYF
-,-,TRBV20-1,TRBJ2-5,TGCAGTGCTAGGCGCGAAGAGACCCAGTACTTC,CSARREETQYF
-,TRBD1,TRBV27,TRBJ2-7,TGTGCCAGCAGTTTCGGGACAGGGGGCCCTCGGGCAGTGAACTTC,CASSFGTGGPRAVNF
-,-,TRBV5-4,TRBJ2-7,TGTGCCAGCAGCTTGGCTAGGACAGCCGAGCAGTACTTC,CASSLARTAEQYF
-,-,TRBV28,TRBJ1-3,TGTGCCAGCAGTGCCGCGGGCTCTGGAAACACCATATATTTT,CASSAAGSGNTIYF
-,-,TRBV28,TRBJ2-7,TGTGCCAGCAGTTTGCGGCAACAAACCTACGAGCAGTACTTC,CASSLRQQTYEQYF
-,-,TRBV28,TRBJ2-2,TGTGCCAGCAGTCCGCGGGACAGACTTTGGGGGCTGGGAGGGACCGGGGAGCTGTTTTTT,CASSPRDRLWGLGGTGELFF
medium-sized,-,TRBV7-9,TRBJ2-5,TGTGCCAGCAGCGCCCCCCGAGTCCTAGAGACCCAGTACTTC,CASSAPRVLETQYF
few,-,TRBV27,TRBJ2-7,TGTGCCAGCAGTTTATACTCTCCAGGACAGGCGGGAGAGCAGTACTTC,CASSLYSPGQAGEQYF
few,-,TRBV10-1,TRBJ2-1,TGCGCCAGCAGTGAAGAGACAGGGACTAATGAGCAGTTCTTC,CASSEETGTNEQFF
-,-,TRBV29-1,TRBJ1-2,TGCAGCGTTTATGGGCCGCTAGGCGATGGCTACACCTTC,CSVYGPLGDGYTF
few,-,TRBV27,TRBJ1-5,TGTGCCAGCAGTATGATATATAGCAATCAGCCCCAGCATTTT,CASSMIYSNQPQHF
-,TRBD2,TRBV11-2,TRBJ2-1,TGTGCCAGCAGCTTAGTACTAGCGAGCTCCTACAATGAGCAGTTCTTC,CASSLVLASSYNEQFF
-,-,TRBV27,TRBJ2-1,TGTGCCAGCAGTCCATACCGGGACTGGGCTGATGAGCAGTTCTTC,CASSPYRDWADEQFF
-,TRBD1,TRBV2,TRBJ2-2,TGTGCCAGCCGGACAGGGACCTCGAACACCGGGGAGCTGTTTTTT,CASRTGTSNTGELFF
-,-,TRBV4-3,TRBJ1-6,TGCGCCAGCAGCCTGGAGGGGCAAGGTAATTCACCCCTCCACTTT,CASSLEGQGNSPLHF
medium-sized,-,TRBV19,TRBJ2-6,TGTGCCAGTAGTATACCGAGATCTGGGGCCAACGTCCTGACTTTC,CASSIPRSGANVLTF
few,-,TRBV7-6,TRBJ1-1,TGTGCCAGCAGCTCGGACAGTAACACTGAAGCTTTCTTT,CASSSDSNTEAFF
-,TRBD1,TRBV5-8,TRBJ1-5,TGTGCCAGCAGCTTGGGGGACAGACTTGGGAGGAATCAGCCCCAGCATTTT,CASSLGDRLGRNQPQHF
-,-,TRBV19,TRBJ1-2,TGTGCCAGTAGTACGGGACGGTCTAACTATGGCTACACCTTC,CASSTGRSNYGYTF
medium-sized,-,TRBV7-6,TRBJ1-4,TGTGCCAGCAGTGCAGACCGTAATGAAAAACTGTTTTTT,CASSADRNEKLFF
few,-,TRBV5-1,TRBJ1-4,TGCGCCAGCAGCTTGCGGGGGCAAAATGAAAAACTGTTTTTT,CASSLRGQNEKLFF
-,TRBD2,TRBV11-2,TRBJ2-6,TGTGCCAGCAGCTTAGACGGACTAGCGGGAGGCACGGGCGGGGCCAACGTCCTGACTTTC,CASSLDGLAGGTGGANVLTF
-,-,TRBV5-1,TRBJ2-3,TGCGCCAGCAGCTTGCTAGAGAGCACAGATACGCAGTATTTT,CASSLLESTDTQYF
-,TRBD1,TRBV11-3,TRBJ2-7,TGTGCCAGCAGCTTGGGACAGGGGGCGAGCGAGCAGTACTTC,CASSLGQGASEQYF